Given below is one T cell receptor (beta chain) in context. Its antigen has not been determined. Per-nucleotide qualities are absent, and no much larger clonotype sits a single base away. Library generation was performed with RT-PCR. Sequencing was carried out with a NextSeq 550. TCRdb passed the public sequencing reads through fastp at Q25 and MiXCR, retaining productive beta sequences. CDR3 protein duplicates are merged, each entry listing the most common genes and DNA. The sample data list around 150,000 distinct CDR3 sequences, and about a third of these were observed just once. The ten largest clones add up to approximately 50% of the sample. This sample is drawn from a study of patients and donors after allogeneic stem cell transplantation (TCRdb year 2020). Deletion took 10 bases off V and 5 bases off J, with a span of 9 bases between the germline ends. The cysteine opens and the phenylalanine closes a CDR3 of 11 amino acids. Of the read, only the CDR3 DNA is kept; its 33 bases are in frame from base 1. The CDR1 and CDR2 encoded by the germline V gene are MDHEN and SYDVKM.

The V gene is TRBV28 and the J gene is TRBJ2-4; the D gene is unclear. This receptor was identified in a human donor who was either an allogeneic HSCT recipient or a stem cell or donor lymphocyte infusion donor (not recorded which). It is not recorded whose cells these are; they may come from a transplant donor. Sequencing used blood, either unsorted or a sorted T cell fraction (not recorded which). The sequence in DNA is TGTGCCACCCTTCAGGAAAACATTCAGTACTTC. This codes for CATLQENIQYF.